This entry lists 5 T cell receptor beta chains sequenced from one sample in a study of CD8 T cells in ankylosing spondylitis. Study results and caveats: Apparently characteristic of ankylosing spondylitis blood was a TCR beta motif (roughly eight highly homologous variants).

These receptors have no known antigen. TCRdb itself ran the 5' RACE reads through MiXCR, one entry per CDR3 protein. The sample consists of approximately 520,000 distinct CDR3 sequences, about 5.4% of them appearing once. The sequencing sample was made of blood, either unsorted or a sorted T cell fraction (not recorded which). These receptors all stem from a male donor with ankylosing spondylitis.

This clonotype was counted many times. The CDR3 spells CASSSRTGRSNEKLFF. The CDR3 coding sequence is TGTGCCAGCAGCTCTCGGACAGGGCGAAGTAATGAAAAACTGTTTTTT. This chain joins TRBV7-6 and TRBJ1-4; 8 nucleotides align to TRBD1. CDR3 length: 16 amino acids. The germline CDR1 and CDR2 sequences are SGHVS and FNYEAQ. V lost 4 bases, J lost 4 bases, and 8 bases stayed unmatched.

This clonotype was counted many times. CDR3: CASSIPTSGSADTQYF. In DNA form, the CDR3 reads TGCGCCAGCAGCATCCCAACTAGCGGGAGCGCAGATACGCAGTATTTT. The chain employs TRBV5-1 and TRBJ2-3; 11 nucleotides line up with TRBD2. V shed 4 bases, J shed 4 bases, and the junction held 8 bases outside the gene matches. CDR3 size: 16 residues. The germline V gene has CDR1 SGHRS and CDR2 YFSETQ.

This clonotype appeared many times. Here the CDR3 reads CSAHPTGGTNEKLFF. As DNA, the CDR3 is TGCAGTGCTCATCCCACGGGAGGGACAAATGAAAAACTGTTTTTT. The chain links TRBV20-1 to TRBJ1-4; possibly TRBD1 for D (6 bases). Germline values: CDR1 DFQATT, CDR2 SNEGSKA (reference sequence). The CDR3 extends over 15 amino acids. The V gene lost 5 bases and the J gene lost 5 bases, with 18 bases spanning the gap.

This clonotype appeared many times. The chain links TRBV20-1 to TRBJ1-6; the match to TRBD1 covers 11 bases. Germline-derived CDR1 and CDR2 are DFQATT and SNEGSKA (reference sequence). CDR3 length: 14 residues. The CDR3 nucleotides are TGCAGCGCGGACAGGGGGCCCTCTAATTCACCCCTCCACTTT. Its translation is CSADRGPSNSPLHF.

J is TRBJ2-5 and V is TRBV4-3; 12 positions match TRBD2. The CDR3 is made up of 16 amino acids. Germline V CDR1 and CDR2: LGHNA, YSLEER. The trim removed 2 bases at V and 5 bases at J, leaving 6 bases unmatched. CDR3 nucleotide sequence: TGCGCCAGCAGCCAAAATCTAGCGGGAGGGCACGAGACCCAGTACTTC. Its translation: CASSQNLAGGHETQYF.